The clone carrying this T cell receptor beta chain was picked up a small number of times. The data are from a study of beta chain features in type 1 diabetes. Sequencing targeted expressed TCRB transcripts, as all isolated RNA had been reverse transcribed. The method was immunoSEQ multiplex PCR; TCRdb's version includes in-frame clones alone and lacks a portion of them. The repertoire holds about 290,000 clones, with approximately 8% as singletons. Each donor gave one heparinised blood draw averaging approximately 100 mL. The CDR3 length is 16 residues. Germline V gene data show CDR1 as SGHRS and CDR2 as YFSETQ. V shed 4 bases and J 2 bases; nucleotides not matched to a gene: 10.

The TCR originated in a woman younger than 30 in good health. Sequenced sample: central memory CD4+ T cells from blood. The rearrangement joins TRBV5-1 to TRBJ2-7, with 9 nucleotides matching TRBD2. The CDR3 sequence is CASSPGLAFSTYEQYF. CDR3 nucleotide sequence: TGCGCCAGCAGCCCGGGACTAGCATTTTCCACCTACGAGCAGTACTTC.